These 17 T cell receptor beta chains share one sample of origin, sequenced in a study of cytomegalovirus exposure and HLA in healthy donors. Sequencing was performed with immunoSEQ multiplex PCR; in TCRdb, only in-frame clones are kept and a portion is missing. There are about 270,000 clones in the sample; approximately 86% occur only once, and 0.9% to 1.1% lies in the top ten. The sample consisted of PBMCs. The receptors originated from a young woman in good health and CMV-seronegative.

Notes on this clone: One junction end disagrees with the germline gene, perhaps due to a read error. The J gene is TRBJ2-1, the V gene TRBV6-1; TRBD2 agrees at 8 bases. This CDR3 has 22 amino acids. The V gene's germline CDR1 is MNHNS and CDR2 SASEGT. The CDR3 loop is CASTEGGTAGEPSYASYNEQFF. The DNA for the CDR3 is TGTGCCAGCACTGAAGGGGGTACAGCGGGAGAACCCAGCTACGCCTCCTACAATGAGCAGTTCTTC.

The V and J genes are TRBV6-4 and TRBJ2-1; possibly TRBD2 for D (6 bases). Germline V CDR1 and CDR2: MRHNA, SNTAGT. The CDR3 is made up of 16 amino acids. Trimming took 0 bases from V and 7 from J, leaving 16 bases between them. The CDR3 sequence is CASSDSRWGDRNEQFF. The CDR3 region has the DNA TGTGCCAGCAGTGACTCAAGGTGGGGGGACCGAAATGAGCAGTTCTTC.

The rearrangement joins TRBV6-5 to TRBJ1-1, with 9 bases matching TRBD1. From germline, CDR1 is MNHEY and CDR2 SVGAGI. The ends lost 4 bases at V and 12 bases at J; junction bases unmatched: 9. This CDR3 contains 13 residues. CDR3 amino acids: CASSSVDRGWSFF. The CDR3 DNA follows: TGTGCCAGCAGTTCCGTCGACAGGGGGTGGTCTTTCTTT.

V is TRBV2 and J is TRBJ1-1, with D uncertain. V shed 0 bases and J shed 2 bases, with 10 bases lying between them. This CDR3 is 15 amino acids long. Germline-derived CDR1 and CDR2 are SNHLY and FYNNEI. The DNA for the CDR3 is TGTGCCAGCAGTGAAGCAGTTTACAGAAACACTGAAGCTTTCTTT. Translating gives CASSEAVYRNTEAFF.

The genes are TRBV4-1 and TRBJ2-7; TRBD1 matches 7 bases. This CDR3 comprises 15 residues. The J segment lost 1 base and the V segment lost 4 bases, leaving 7 bases of the junction unmatched. CDR1 MGHRA and CDR2 YSYEKL come from the germline V gene. CDR3 loop: CASSRIRTGSYEQYF. The CDR3 bases are TGCGCCAGCAGCCGAATTAGGACAGGTTCCTACGAGCAGTACTTC.

The chain combines TRBV30 with TRBJ2-7; D might be TRBD2 (5 bases). The CDR3 has 12 amino acids. Trimming took 2 bases from V and 2 from J, leaving 7 bases between them. Germline V gives CDR1 GTSNPN, CDR2 SVGIG (reference sequence). CDR3 coding DNA: TGTGCCTGGAGTAGCGGTCCCTACGAGCAGTACTTC. Translating gives CAWSSGPYEQYF.

The chain recombines TRBV11-2 with TRBJ2-1; D may be TRBD2 (7 bases). Germline V gives CDR1 SGHAT, CDR2 FQNNGV. V lost 4 bases and J 8 bases, leaving 24 bases between the germline ends. This CDR3 comprises 17 residues. The CDR3 DNA sequence: TGTGCCAGCAGCTCTCCCCCCGGGGGGCCGGGGCGCGATGAGCAGTTCTTC. As protein: CASSSPPGGPGRDEQFF.

The chain carries TRBV11-3 and TRBJ2-7; 12 positions agree with TRBD2. The germline gives CDR1 SGHNT, CDR2 YENEEA. The trim removed 2 bases at V and 3 bases at J, leaving 2 bases unmatched. The CDR3 length is 15 residues. The CDR3 DNA follows: TGTGCCAGCAGCTTACTAGCGGGAGGGATCTACGAGCAGTACTTC. Translation: CASSLLAGGIYEQYF.

V gene TRBV6-6 combines with J gene TRBJ2-7; TRBD2 matches 8 bases. This CDR3 is 15 amino acids long. Germline V gene data show CDR1 as MNHNY and CDR2 as SVGAGI (reference sequence). After removal of 6 bases from V and 2 bases from J, the junction contained 9 bases not matched to a gene. CDR3 amino acids: CASRRLAGRTYEQYF. Here the CDR3 DNA reads TGTGCCAGCAGACGCTTAGCGGGGAGGACCTACGAGCAGTACTTC.

The chain is built from TRBV7-9 and TRBJ1-1, with D maybe TRBD1 (6 bases). The V and J ends lost 5 bases and 3 bases respectively, with 22 bases between them. Per the germline V gene, CDR1 is SEHNR and CDR2 is FQNEAQ (reference sequence). The CDR3 length is 17 residues. This chain's CDR3 is CASSPTLGGRRYTEAFF. DNA for the CDR3: TGTGCCAGCAGCCCCACGCTCGGGGGGCGTCGATACACTGAAGCTTTCTTT.

The V and J genes are TRBV4-2 and TRBJ1-4; TRBD1 might be the D (5 bases). Germline CDR1 reads LGHNA; CDR2 reads YNFKEQ. The V and J ends lost 1 base and 7 bases respectively, with 16 bases between them. The CDR3 has 16 amino acids. The CDR3 here is CASSQGGELGIEKLFF. In nucleotides, the CDR3 is TGTGCCAGCAGCCAAGGGGGGGAGCTGGGGATTGAAAAACTGTTTTTT.

V gene TRBV7-6 combines with J gene TRBJ2-1, with TRBD2 matching over 13 bases. Germline trimming cut 5 bases from V and 8 bases from J; bases unmatched to any gene: 9. The CDR3 consists of 16 residues. CDR1 SGHVS and CDR2 FNYEAQ come from the germline V gene. As DNA, the CDR3 is TGTGCCAGCAGCCCACTTCGGACTAGCGGGAGAGATGAGCAGTTCTTC. Translated: CASSPLRTSGRDEQFF. The variable domain in full, with the rest retrieved from reference TRBV7-6 and TRBJ2-1, is GAGVSQSPRYKVTKRGQDVALRCDPISGHVSLYWYRQALGQGPEFLTYFNYEAQQDKSGLPNDRFSAERPEGSISTLTIQRTEQRDSAMYRCASSPLRTSGRDEQFFGPGTRLTVL.

The J gene is TRBJ1-1, the V gene TRBV23-1; D unclear. TRBV23-1 qualifies as an ORF whose function is uncertain. CDR3 length: 13 amino acids. Trimming took off 4 bases at V and 0 bases at J, with 6 bases between the two ends. The CDR3, as DNA: TGCGCCAGCAGTCGACTCTTGAACACTGAAGCTTTCTTT. This sequence encodes CASSRLLNTEAFF.

This clone has just one count. The chain joins TRBV28 to TRBJ2-2; D possibly corresponds to TRBD1 (6 bases). Germline V gene sequence: CDR1 MDHEN, CDR2 SYDVKM. Trimming removed 3 bases at V and 3 bases at J, with 17 bases between. There are 17 residues in the CDR3. The CDR3 loop is CASSFFNSQGDTGELFF. CDR3 coding DNA: TGTGCCAGCAGTTTCTTCAATTCACAGGGTGACACCGGGGAGCTGTTTTTT.

The V and J genes are TRBV6-5 and TRBJ1-2; a possible D gene is TRBD1 (6 bases). The CDR3 is 13 residues long. The germline V and J ends were trimmed by 5 bases and 8 bases, with 15 bases remaining between them. Germline assignment: CDR1 MNHEY and CDR2 SVGAGI. The CDR3 nucleotides read TGTGCCAGCAGTATACAGGGTTCTTGGGGCTACACCTTC. Protein sequence: CASSIQGSWGYTF.

The V gene is TRBV28, the J gene TRBJ1-2, with 7 bases aligning to TRBD1. Trimming cost V 6 bases and J 4 bases; bases outside gene matches: 8. Germline CDR1 MDHEN, CDR2 SYDVKM. CDR3 length equals 14 residues. The CDR3 loop is CASRRAGQRYGYTF. In DNA form, the CDR3 reads TGTGCCAGCAGGCGTGCGGGACAGCGCTATGGCTACACCTTC.

This chain joins TRBV7-2 and TRBJ1-2; TRBD1 might be the D (5 bases). The CDR3 sequence is 15 residues long. Germline CDR1 SGHTA, CDR2 FQGNSA. Trimming pared 3 bases from V and 5 bases from J, leaving 16 bases between. The CDR3 DNA reads as TGTGCCAGCAGCTTCCGGGGGGAAGGATGGTATGGCTACACCTTC. Translation gives CASSFRGEGWYGYTF.